This T cell receptor beta chain was captured by sequencing in a study of cytomegalovirus exposure and HLA in healthy donors. Clones were read by immunoSEQ multiplex PCR, and TCRdb kept only the in-frame ones, dropping some. Among about 66,000 clones listed, about 97% were seen once. V was pared by 6 bases and J by 5 bases, with 16 bases between. The CDR3 is 15 amino acids. The sequencing input was PBMCs. The chain employs TRBV6-7 and TRBJ2-2, with a tentative D call TRBD2 (7 bases). TRBV6-7 is identified as an open reading frame with a role that is uncertain. This sequence was found in a young woman in good health and CMV-seropositive. The CDR3 reads CASSPRGGGTGELFF. The CDR3 DNA sequence: TGTGCCAGCAGCCCTCGAGGGGGGGGGACCGGGGAGCTGTTTTTT.